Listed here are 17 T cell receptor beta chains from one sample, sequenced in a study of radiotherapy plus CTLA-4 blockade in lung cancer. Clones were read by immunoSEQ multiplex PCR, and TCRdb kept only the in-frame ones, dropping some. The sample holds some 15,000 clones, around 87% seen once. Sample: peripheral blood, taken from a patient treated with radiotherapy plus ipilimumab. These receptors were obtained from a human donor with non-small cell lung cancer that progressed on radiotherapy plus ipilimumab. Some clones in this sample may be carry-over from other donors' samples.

CDR3 protein: CAISGPGLGPNEQFF. The CDR3 DNA sequence: TGTGCCATCAGTGGGCCGGGACTAGGCCCCAATGAGCAGTTCTTC. The chain links TRBV10-3 to TRBJ2-1, with 8 bases aligning to TRBD2. The V gene end was trimmed by 4 bases and the J gene end by 6 bases; junction bases not matched to a gene: 8. Germline V gene lookup returns CDR1 ENHRY and CDR2 SYGVKD. There are 15 residues in the CDR3.

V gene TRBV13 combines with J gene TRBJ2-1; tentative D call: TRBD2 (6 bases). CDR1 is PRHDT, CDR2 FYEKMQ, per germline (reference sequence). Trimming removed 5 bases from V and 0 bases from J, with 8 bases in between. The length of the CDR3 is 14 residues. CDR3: CASSDGSSYNEQFF. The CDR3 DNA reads TGTGCCAGCAGCGACGGGAGCTCCTACAATGAGCAGTTCTTC.

In nucleotides, the CDR3 is TGTGCCAGAAGCTCCGCTCTATCCGGGGAGCTGTTTTTT. It encodes CARSSALSGELFF. The chain has TRBV5-3 and TRBJ2-2; D gene ambiguous. TRBV5-3 is recorded as an ORF, its role being uncertain. The CDR3 spans 13 residues. The V end was cut by 3 bases, the J end by 6 bases, with 9 bases between.

The CDR3 DNA is TGTGCCAGCAGCCCTGCCGGGGGGGGAGGGGATACGCAGTATTTT. Translating gives CASSPAGGGGDTQYF. The rearrangement joins TRBV11-3 to TRBJ2-3; the match to TRBD2 covers 8 bases. The ends lost 5 bases at V and 6 bases at J; junction bases unmatched: 10. CDR3 length: 15 amino acids. Germline CDR1 reads SGHNT; CDR2 reads YENEEA.

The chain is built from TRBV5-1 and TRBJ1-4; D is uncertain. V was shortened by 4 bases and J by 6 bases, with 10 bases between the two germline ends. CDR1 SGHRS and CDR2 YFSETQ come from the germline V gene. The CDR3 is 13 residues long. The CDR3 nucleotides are TGCGCCAGCAGCCGGGATCAACATGAAAAACTGTTTTTT. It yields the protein CASSRDQHEKLFF.

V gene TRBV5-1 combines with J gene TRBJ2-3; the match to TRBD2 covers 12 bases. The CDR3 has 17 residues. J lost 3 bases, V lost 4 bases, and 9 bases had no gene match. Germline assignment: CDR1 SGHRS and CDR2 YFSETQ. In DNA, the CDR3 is TGCGCCAGCAGCGCATTGACTAGCGGGAGTGAAACAGATACGCAGTATTTT. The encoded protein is CASSALTSGSETDTQYF.

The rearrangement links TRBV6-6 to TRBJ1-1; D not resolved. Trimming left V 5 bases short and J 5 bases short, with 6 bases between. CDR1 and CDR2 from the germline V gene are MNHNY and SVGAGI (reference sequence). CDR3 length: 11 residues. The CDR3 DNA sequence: TGTGCCAGCAGTGAGAGGACTGAAGCTTTCTTT. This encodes CASSERTEAFF.

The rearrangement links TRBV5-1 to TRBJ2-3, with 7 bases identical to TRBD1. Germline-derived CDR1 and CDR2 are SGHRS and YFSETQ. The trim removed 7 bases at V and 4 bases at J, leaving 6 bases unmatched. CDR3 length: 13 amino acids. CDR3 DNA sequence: TGCGCCAGCCGGGACAGTGGTGCAGATACGCAGTATTTT. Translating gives CASRDSGADTQYF.

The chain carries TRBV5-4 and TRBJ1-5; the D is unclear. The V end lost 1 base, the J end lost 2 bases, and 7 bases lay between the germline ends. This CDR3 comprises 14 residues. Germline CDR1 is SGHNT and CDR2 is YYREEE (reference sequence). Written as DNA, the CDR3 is TGTGCCAGCAGCTTGATGGAGGGCAATCAGCCCCAGCATTTT. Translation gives CASSLMEGNQPQHF.

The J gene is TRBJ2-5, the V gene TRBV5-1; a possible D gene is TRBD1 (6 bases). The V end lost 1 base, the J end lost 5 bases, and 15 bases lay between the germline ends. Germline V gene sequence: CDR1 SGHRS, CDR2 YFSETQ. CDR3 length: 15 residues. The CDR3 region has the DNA TGCGCCAGCAGCTTGCGATCAGGGGATGGGGAGACCCAGTACTTC. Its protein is CASSLRSGDGETQYF.

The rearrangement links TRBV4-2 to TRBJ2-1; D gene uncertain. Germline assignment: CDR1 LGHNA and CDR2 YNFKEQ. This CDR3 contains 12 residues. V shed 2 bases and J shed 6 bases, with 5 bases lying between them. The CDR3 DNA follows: TGTGCCAGCAGCCAATCGGGCAATGAGCAGTTCTTC. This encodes CASSQSGNEQFF.

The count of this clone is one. CDR3 sequence (DNA): TGTGCCAGCAGCACGCGGACAGGGTACACCGGGGAGCTGTTTTTT. Translating gives CASSTRTGYTGELFF. The rearrangement links TRBV7-3 to TRBJ2-2; TRBD1 matches at 8 bases. This CDR3 has 15 amino acids. Germline V gene lookup returns CDR1 SGHTA and CDR2 FQGTGA. V lost 5 bases to trimming and J lost 3 bases; unmatched junction nucleotides: 5.

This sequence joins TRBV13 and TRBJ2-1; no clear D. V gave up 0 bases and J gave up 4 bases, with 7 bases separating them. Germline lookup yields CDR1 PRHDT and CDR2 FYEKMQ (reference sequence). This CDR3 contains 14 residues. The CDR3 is CASSLGAVYNEQFF. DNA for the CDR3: TGTGCCAGCAGCTTAGGTGCGGTTTACAATGAGCAGTTCTTC. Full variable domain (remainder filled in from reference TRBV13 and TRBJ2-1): AAGVIQSPRHLIKEKRETATLKCYPIPRHDTVYWYQQGPGQDPQFLISFYEKMQSDKGSIPDRFSAQQFSDYHSELNMSSLELGDSALYFCASSLGAVYNEQFFGPGTRLTVL.

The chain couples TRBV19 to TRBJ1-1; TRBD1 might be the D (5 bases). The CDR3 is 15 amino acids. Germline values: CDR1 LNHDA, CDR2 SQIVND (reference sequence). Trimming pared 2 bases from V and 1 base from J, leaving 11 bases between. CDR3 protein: CASSISPGSNTEAFF. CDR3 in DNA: TGTGCCAGTAGTATAAGTCCAGGGTCGAACACTGAAGCTTTCTTT.

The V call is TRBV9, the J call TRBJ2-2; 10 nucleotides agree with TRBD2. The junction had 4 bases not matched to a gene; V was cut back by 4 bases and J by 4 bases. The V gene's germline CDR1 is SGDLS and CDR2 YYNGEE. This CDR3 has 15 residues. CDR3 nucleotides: TGTGCCAGCAGCCCTAGCGGGAGCCCCACCGGGGAGCTGTTTTTT. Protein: CASSPSGSPTGELFF.

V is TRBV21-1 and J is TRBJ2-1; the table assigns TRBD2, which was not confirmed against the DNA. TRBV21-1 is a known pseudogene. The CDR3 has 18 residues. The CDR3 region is CASSKEGLAGVGGNEQFF. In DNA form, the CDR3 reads TGTGCCAGCAGCAAAGAGGGCCTAGCGGGAGTGGGAGGGAATGAGCAGTTCTTC.

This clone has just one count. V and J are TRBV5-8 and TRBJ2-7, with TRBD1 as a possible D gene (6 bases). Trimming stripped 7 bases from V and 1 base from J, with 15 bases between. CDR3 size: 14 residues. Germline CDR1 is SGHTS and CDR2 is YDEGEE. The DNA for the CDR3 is TGTGCCAGCTGTCGACAGGCCCTTTCCTACGAGCAGTACTTC. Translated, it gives CASCRQALSYEQYF.